Reported below is one T cell receptor beta chain. The antigen is undetermined. These data originate in a study of cytomegalovirus exposure and HLA in healthy donors. Whole-study findings and limits: Being productive about 87% or about 30% of the time was typical of most TCR beta V segments in an earlier analysis. V- and J-gene trimming in TCR beta was tied to a missense DCLRE1C variant by an analysis performed later.

In the PCR, 60 Vbeta and 13 Jbeta primers were used. Here immunoSEQ multiplex PCR was the method, and the copy in TCRdb shows in-frame clones only, minus some. The sample shows 150,000 to 250,000 clones, just over 75% of them seen only once. The origin of this receptor is a man younger than 45 in good health and CMV-seronegative. Sample: PBMCs.

DNA of the CDR3: TGTGCCAGCAGTTACTCCCCTAGCGGGAGTATCGATACGCAGTATTTT. Its translation is CASSYSPSGSIDTQYF. The chain couples TRBV6-5 to TRBJ2-3; 10 bases match TRBD2. This CDR3 has 16 residues. The J segment lost 6 bases and the V segment lost 0 bases, leaving 6 bases of the junction unmatched. Germline values: CDR1 MNHEY, CDR2 SVGAGI.